These 17 T cell receptor beta chains came from one sample sequenced in a study of blood T cell repertoires in COVID-19. This table comes from immunoSEQ multiplex PCR, and its TCRdb copy is limited to in-frame clones, with some not included. The profile shows some 93,000 clones, roughly 77% of them singletons. Source material: peripheral blood. These receptors were taken from a human donor in a cohort sampled during active COVID-19.

The chain joins TRBV7-9 to TRBJ2-1; 10 bases match TRBD2. The CDR3 contains 16 residues. J gave up 8 bases and V 5 bases, and 12 bases lay outside the gene matches. CDR1 is SEHNR, CDR2 FQNEAQ, per germline (reference sequence). This CDR3 is CASSPRGTSDLHEQFF. The CDR3 DNA reads TGTGCCAGCAGCCCCCGGGGGACTAGCGATTTGCATGAGCAGTTCTTC.

The genes are TRBV7-9 and TRBJ2-7, with unresolved D. The V end was cut by 2 bases, the J end by 3 bases, with 14 bases between. The CDR3 has 15 residues. The germline V gene has CDR1 SEHNR and CDR2 FQNEAQ (reference sequence). The CDR3 sequence: CASSLLSSWHYEQYF. The CDR3 DNA is TGTGCCAGCAGCTTATTATCGTCGTGGCACTACGAGCAGTACTTC.

The chain uses TRBV3-1 (or the pseudogene TRBV3-2) and TRBJ2-1; D gene unclear. The germline V and J ends were trimmed by 4 bases and 10 bases, with 2 bases remaining between them. The CDR3 covers 9 residues. The germline V gene has CDR1 LGHDT and CDR2 YNNKEL (reference sequence). CDR3 residues: CASSPEQFF. The CDR3 nucleotides are TGTGCCAGCAGCCCAGAGCAGTTCTTC.

The rearrangement uses TRBV19 and TRBJ2-1; the D gene is possibly TRBD1 (6 bases). Between the trimmed V and J ends, which lost 4 bases and 0 bases, there was a span of 19 bases. The germline V gene encodes CDR1 LNHDA and CDR2 SQIVND (reference sequence). The length of the CDR3 is 18 residues. The CDR3 nucleotides read TGTGCCAGTAGTACCGATCCTAGGACAGCCAGCTCCTACAATGAGCAGTTCTTC. Its protein is CASSTDPRTASSYNEQFF.

The rearrangement links TRBV7-2 to TRBJ2-7; TRBD1 matches 7 bases. Germline CDR1 SGHTA, CDR2 FQGNSA. The length of the CDR3 is 15 residues. The V and J ends lost 5 bases and 1 base, in that order; junction bases with no gene match: 8. CDR3 sequence (DNA): TGTGCCAGCAGCCCTCGACAGGGTGGATCCTACGAGCAGTACTTC. Its protein product is CASSPRQGGSYEQYF.

The rearrangement uses TRBV11-2 and TRBJ1-2; 7 nucleotides align to TRBD1. CDR1 is SGHAT, CDR2 FQNNGV, per germline. The V segment lost 1 base and the J segment 5 bases; nucleotides outside the gene matches: 13. There are 17 residues in the CDR3. The DNA for the CDR3 is TGTGCCAGCAGCTTAGTTCCCCGGGACAGCTTATTTTATGGCTACACCTTC. This encodes CASSLVPRDSLFYGYTF.

J is TRBJ1-5 and V is TRBV6-5; D gene uncertain. The V gene's germline CDR1 is MNHEY and CDR2 SVGAGI. The V and J ends lost 6 bases and 7 bases respectively, with 19 bases between them. The CDR3 contains 15 residues. CDR3 sequence reads: CASRLAGPAGQPQHF. DNA of the CDR3: TGTGCCAGCAGGCTTGCAGGCCCAGCGGGGCAGCCCCAGCATTTT.

The chain has TRBV21-1 and TRBJ2-2; the table calls TRBD2, which could not be checked here. TRBV21-1 is classified as a pseudogene. CDR3 length: 24 amino acids. CDR3 in DNA: TGTGCCAGCAGCAAATGGGGAGGCCCGGGACAACCCGACGCTAGCGGGCGGCCAGGCGGGGAGCTGTTTTTT. Its translation: CASSKWGGPGQPDASGRPGGELFF.

This chain connects TRBV3-1 (or the pseudogene TRBV3-2) to TRBJ2-3; no definite D call. This CDR3 spans 15 amino acids. V lost 0 bases to trimming and J lost 0 bases, with 7 bases between them. Germline values: CDR1 LGHDT, CDR2 YNNKEL (reference sequence). CDR3 nucleotides: TGTGCCAGCAGCCAAGACCCAACTAGCACAGATACGCAGTATTTT. It specifies CASSQDPTSTDTQYF.

The chain is built from TRBV28 and TRBJ2-1; 8 bases line up with TRBD2. The CDR3 covers 16 residues. Germline trimming cut 6 bases from V and 8 bases from J; bases unmatched to any gene: 15. CDR1 and CDR2 (germline): MDHEN, SYDVKM. The CDR3 loop is CASSYSGIIGNDEQFF. CDR3 DNA: TGTGCCAGCAGCTATAGCGGGATTATTGGTAACGATGAGCAGTTCTTC.

This chain connects TRBV14 to TRBJ1-1; possible D gene TRBD1, 6 bases. Per the germline V gene, CDR1 is SGHDN and CDR2 is FVKESK. The length of the CDR3 is 15 residues. Trimming cost V 4 bases and J 3 bases, with 15 bases left between them. The CDR3 protein is CASSLRGHSDTEAFF. The CDR3 DNA reads as TGTGCCAGCAGCCTACGGGGACATTCCGACACTGAAGCTTTCTTT.

The chain recombines TRBV9 with TRBJ2-2; TRBD2 matches 8 bases. J lost 1 base, V lost 4 bases, and 9 bases had no gene match. In germline, CDR1 is SGDLS, CDR2 YYNGEE. The CDR3 totals 17 residues. DNA of the CDR3: TGTGCCAGCAGCCCCGATCAGACTAGCGTGAACACCGGGGAGCTGTTTTTT. It codes for CASSPDQTSVNTGELFF.

The chain recombines TRBV24-1 with TRBJ2-1; TRBD2 agrees at 10 bases. The CDR3 runs 17 residues. Germline V CDR1 and CDR2: KGHDR, SFDVKD. Trimming cost V 0 bases and J 5 bases; bases outside gene matches: 6. The CDR3 coding sequence is TGTGCCACCAGTGATTTGAATAGCGGGAGGAGCAACAATGAGCAGTTCTTC. The encoded protein is CATSDLNSGRSNNEQFF.

The chain recombines TRBV15 with TRBJ2-3; 10 bases are shared with TRBD2. The CDR3 is 21 residues long. The trim removed 0 bases at V and 4 bases at J, leaving 19 bases unmatched. From germline, CDR1 is LNHNV and CDR2 YYDKDF (reference sequence). CDR3 in DNA: TGTGCCACCAGCAGAGACCCGGGACAGAGACCTGGGACTAGCGTCGCAGATACGCAGTATTTT. It yields the protein CATSRDPGQRPGTSVADTQYF.

This chain joins TRBV28 and TRBJ2-5; 14 bases are shared with TRBD2. Germline loops: CDR1 MDHEN, CDR2 SYDVKM. V shed 5 bases and J 5 bases; nucleotides not matched to a gene: 13. The CDR3 is 18 residues long. This CDR3 reads CASSEPGLAGEGSETQYF. In DNA form, the CDR3 reads TGTGCCAGCAGTGAACCGGGACTAGCGGGAGAGGGGTCGGAGACCCAGTACTTC.

The rearrangement joins TRBV2 to TRBJ2-7; 9 bases align to TRBD2. The CDR3 sequence is 16 residues long. V shed 6 bases, J shed 1 base, and the junction held 10 bases outside the gene matches. Germline V gene lookup returns CDR1 SNHLY and CDR2 FYNNEI. DNA of the CDR3: TGTGCCAGCAGGGTCATGTGGACTAGCGATTCCTACGAGCAGTACTTC. This gives the protein CASRVMWTSDSYEQYF.

V is TRBV19 and J is TRBJ1-1; no reliable D call. The V and J ends lost 7 bases and 1 base respectively, with 10 bases between them. The CDR3 runs to 13 residues. The germline V gene has CDR1 LNHDA and CDR2 SQIVND (reference sequence). DNA of the CDR3: TGTGCCAGTAAAGACAACGAGAACACTGAAGCTTTCTTT. Its translation is CASKDNENTEAFF.